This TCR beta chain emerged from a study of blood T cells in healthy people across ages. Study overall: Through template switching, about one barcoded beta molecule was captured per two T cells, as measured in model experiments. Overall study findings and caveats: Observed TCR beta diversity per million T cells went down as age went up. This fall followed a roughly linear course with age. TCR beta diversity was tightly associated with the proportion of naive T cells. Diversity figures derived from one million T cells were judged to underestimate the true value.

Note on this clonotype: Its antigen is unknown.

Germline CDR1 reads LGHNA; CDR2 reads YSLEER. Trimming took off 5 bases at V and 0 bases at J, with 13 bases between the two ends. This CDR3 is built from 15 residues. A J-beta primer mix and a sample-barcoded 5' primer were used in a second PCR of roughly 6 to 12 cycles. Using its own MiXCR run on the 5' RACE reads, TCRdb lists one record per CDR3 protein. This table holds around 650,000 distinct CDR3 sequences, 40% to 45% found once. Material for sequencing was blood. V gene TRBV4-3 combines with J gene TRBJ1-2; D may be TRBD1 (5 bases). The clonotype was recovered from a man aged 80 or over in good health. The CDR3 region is CASSVSGGANYGYTF. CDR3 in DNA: TGCGCCAGCAGCGTAAGCGGGGGGGCTAACTATGGCTACACCTTC.